One sample yielded the 16 T cell receptor beta chains listed below, sequenced in a study of blood T cell repertoires in COVID-19. Measured with immunoSEQ multiplex PCR; TCRdb has only the in-frame clones, and not every one. The sample lists under 100,000 clones, roughly three quarters seen once, with roughly a third in the top ten. Material: peripheral blood. The receptors were sampled from a man in his sixties with COVID-19, enrolled during active disease.

The chain combines TRBV19 with TRBJ1-5; perhaps TRBD1 as D (5 bases). In germline, CDR1 is LNHDA, CDR2 SQIVND (reference sequence). Trimming removed 7 bases at V and 2 bases at J, with 9 bases between. This CDR3 contains 13 residues. The CDR3 loop reads CASTLQGNQPQHF. As DNA, the CDR3 is TGTGCCAGTACCCTACAGGGCAATCAGCCCCAGCATTTT.

The rearrangement uses TRBV9 and TRBJ2-5, with TRBD2 identical over 9 bases. Germline loops: CDR1 SGDLS, CDR2 YYNGEE. This CDR3 has 19 amino acids. The trim removed 0 bases at V and 1 base at J, leaving 13 bases unmatched. The DNA for the CDR3 is TGTGCCAGCAGCGTAGCTACGGGCGGGGGGGCAACAATCCAAGAGACCCAGTACTTC. Translation gives CASSVATGGGATIQETQYF.

This sequence joins TRBV7-9 and TRBJ2-2, with 7 bases lining up with TRBD1. The CDR3 length is 17 residues. In germline, CDR1 is SEHNR, CDR2 FQNEAQ (reference sequence). Trimming cost V 3 bases and J 7 bases; bases outside gene matches: 14. The CDR3 bases are TGTGCCAGCAGCTTGGCCGACAGGGTAGAATTTATCGGGGAGCTGTTTTTT. This sequence encodes CASSLADRVEFIGELFF.

The V gene is TRBV11-1, the J gene TRBJ2-5; the D gene is possibly TRBD1 (6 bases). This CDR3 comprises 13 residues. CDR1 is SGHAT, CDR2 FQDESV, per germline (reference sequence). The V and J ends lost 7 bases and 5 bases respectively, with 14 bases between them. CDR3 amino acids: CASTPEGVETQYF. The CDR3 DNA reads TGTGCCAGCACCCCTGAGGGGGTGGAGACCCAGTACTTC.

This sequence joins TRBV2 and TRBJ1-1; tentatively, D is TRBD1 (5 bases). Trimming took off 8 bases at V and 2 bases at J, with 12 bases between the two ends. The CDR3 spans 13 residues. Germline values: CDR1 SNHLY, CDR2 FYNNEI. The CDR3 sequence: CASPLGENTEAFF. CDR3 in DNA: TGTGCCAGCCCGTTAGGGGAAAACACTGAAGCTTTCTTT.

Only a few counts were recorded for this clone. The chain couples TRBV7-9 to TRBJ2-2; TRBD2 matches 10 bases. CDR1 is SEHNR and CDR2 is FQNEAQ in the germline V gene (reference sequence). V shed 10 bases and J 5 bases; nucleotides not matched to a gene: 13. The CDR3 extends over 16 amino acids. The DNA of the CDR3 is TGTGCCATCGGGAGCGGGAGGGCCCTCGGGACCGGGGAGCTGTTTTTT. This codes for CAIGSGRALGTGELFF.

The rearrangement joins TRBV6-5 to TRBJ2-3, with 7 bases fitting TRBD2. The V gene end was trimmed by 0 bases and the J gene end by 2 bases; junction bases not matched to a gene: 5. CDR3 size: 16 residues. The V gene's germline CDR1 is MNHEY and CDR2 SVGAGI. CDR3 in amino acids: CASSYSTSPLTDTQYF. The CDR3 region has the DNA TGTGCCAGCAGTTACTCGACTAGCCCACTCACAGATACGCAGTATTTT.

The CDR3 reads CASSFRGGGYTF. CDR3 nucleotide sequence: TGTGCCAGCAGCTTCAGGGGTGGCGGCTACACCTTC. The chain carries TRBV7-3 and TRBJ1-2; the D gene is possibly TRBD1 (6 bases). The germline V gene encodes CDR1 SGHTA and CDR2 FQGTGA. This CDR3 comprises 12 residues. Deletions cut 3 bases from V and 8 bases from J, with 10 bases between.

This chain uses TRBV4-1 with TRBJ2-2; 10 bases are shared with TRBD2. V shed 0 bases, J shed 3 bases, and the junction held 7 bases outside the gene matches. Germline assignment: CDR1 MGHRA and CDR2 YSYEKL. The CDR3 extends over 18 amino acids. For the CDR3, the DNA is TGCGCCAGCAGCCAAGATTCGGTAGCGGGAGGATACACCGGGGAGCTGTTTTTT. Translation gives CASSQDSVAGGYTGELFF.

A few counts support this clone. The rearrangement joins TRBV14 to TRBJ1-2, with TRBD1 matching over 7 bases. V lost 3 bases to trimming and J lost 5 bases; unmatched junction nucleotides: 9. The length of the CDR3 is 15 residues. Per the germline V gene, CDR1 is SGHDN and CDR2 is FVKESK. CDR3 in amino acids: CASSQRTGTTYGYTF. CDR3 DNA sequence: TGTGCCAGCAGCCAGAGGACAGGAACCACTTATGGCTACACCTTC.

The rearrangement links TRBV7-2 to TRBJ2-3; TRBD1 matches 10 bases. This CDR3 contains 14 residues. CDR1 is SGHTA, CDR2 FQGNSA, per germline. The J segment lost 5 bases and the V segment lost 5 bases, leaving 4 bases of the junction unmatched. CDR3 sequence: CASSRTGGVDTQYF. The CDR3 region has the DNA TGTGCCAGCAGCCGGACAGGGGGAGTAGATACGCAGTATTTT.

The rearrangement joins TRBV5-5 to TRBJ1-1; tentatively, D is TRBD1 (6 bases). The germline CDR1 and CDR2 sequences are SGHKS and YYEKEE (reference sequence). V was clipped by 0 bases and J by 2 bases, with 8 bases between them. The length of the CDR3 is 14 residues. The CDR3 sequence is CASSLDRVNTEAFF. CDR3 DNA sequence: TGTGCCAGCAGCTTGGACAGGGTCAACACTGAAGCTTTCTTT.

The chain is built from TRBV20-1 and TRBJ1-2; no clear D. The length of the CDR3 is 11 residues. The V gene lost 4 bases and the J gene lost 1 base, with 4 bases spanning the gap. Germline loops: CDR1 DFQATT, CDR2 SNEGSKA (reference sequence). CDR3 region: CSAKSNYGYTF. The CDR3 nucleotides read TGCAGTGCTAAGAGTAACTATGGCTACACCTTC.

V is TRBV7-6 and J is TRBJ2-2; 8 bases map to TRBD2. CDR1 is SGHVS and CDR2 is FNYEAQ in the germline V gene. The trim removed 1 base at V and 5 bases at J, leaving 12 bases unmatched. The CDR3 has 18 residues. The CDR3 here is CASSLEASGGLTTGELFF. The CDR3 nucleotides read TGTGCCAGCAGCTTAGAAGCCTCGGGGGGGCTTACGACCGGGGAGCTGTTTTTT.

The genes are TRBV3-1 (or the pseudogene TRBV3-2) and TRBJ2-5, with D possibly TRBD2 on 7 matching bases. Trimming shortened V by 4 bases and J by 1 base, and 10 bases separated the two germline ends. Germline-derived CDR1 and CDR2 are LGHDT and YNNKEL (reference sequence). The CDR3 length is 14 residues. The CDR3 DNA follows: TGTGCCAGCAGCCTCCGGGGGGCCCAAGAGACCCAGTACTTC. Translated: CASSLRGAQETQYF.

This chain uses TRBV6-6 with TRBJ2-1; D gene unclear. CDR3 length: 16 residues. Germline lookup yields CDR1 MNHNY and CDR2 SVGAGI (reference sequence). The V gene lost 2 bases and the J gene lost 5 bases, with 16 bases spanning the gap. The CDR3 DNA is TGTGCCAGCAGTTACACCCCCGGCGGCCGAAACAATGAGCAGTTCTTC. This translates into CASSYTPGGRNNEQFF.